This T cell receptor (beta chain) derives from a study of T cell repertoires in cytomegalovirus infection. Study details: Public TCR beta signatures provided an indication of both CMV infection and a matching HLA type.

Worth noting for this clonotype: Its antigen is as yet unknown.

Regarding the study as a whole: Predominance within the ex vivo response was attributable to HLA-C-restricted CMV-specific TCR beta clonotypes.

Trimming took 7 bases from V and 5 from J, leaving 12 bases between them. CDR3 length: 13 residues. TCRdb ran MiXCR on the reads and lists one entry per CDR3 protein. This table holds some 700,000 distinct CDR3 sequences, 30% to 40% found once. The input for sequencing was cultured PBMCs, taken from culture after CMV antigen stimulation. This sequence was found in a human donor in good health (CMV status not recorded). Some clones in this sample may be carry-over from other donors' samples. The genes are TRBV12-3 or TRBV12-4 and TRBJ1-5; TRBD1 is a possible D gene (6 bases). The CDR3 sequence: CASTWNRDQPQHF. For the CDR3, the DNA is TGTGCCAGCACTTGGAACAGGGATCAGCCCCAGCATTTT.